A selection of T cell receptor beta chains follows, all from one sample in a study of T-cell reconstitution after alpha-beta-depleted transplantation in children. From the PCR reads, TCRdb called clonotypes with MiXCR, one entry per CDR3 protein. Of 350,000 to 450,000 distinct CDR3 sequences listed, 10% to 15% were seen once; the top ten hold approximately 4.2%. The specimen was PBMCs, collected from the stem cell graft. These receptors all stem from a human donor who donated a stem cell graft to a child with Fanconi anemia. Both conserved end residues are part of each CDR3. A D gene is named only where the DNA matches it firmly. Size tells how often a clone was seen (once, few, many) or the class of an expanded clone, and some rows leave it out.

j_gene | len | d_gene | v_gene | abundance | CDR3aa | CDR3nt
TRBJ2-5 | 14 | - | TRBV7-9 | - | CASSPGTFQETQYF | TGTGCCAGCAGCCCCGGGACTTTTCAAGAGACCCAGTACTTC
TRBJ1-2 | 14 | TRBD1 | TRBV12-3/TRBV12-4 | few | CASSLRGRGYGYTF | TGTGCCAGCAGTTTAAGGGGGCGCGGCTATGGCTACACCTTC
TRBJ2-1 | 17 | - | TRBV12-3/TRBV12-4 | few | CASRSLPSGGRYNEQFF | TGTGCCAGCAGATCCCTTCCCTCGGGGGGCCGCTACAATGAGCAGTTCTTC
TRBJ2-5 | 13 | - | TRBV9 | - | CASSPPEGETQYF | TGTGCCAGCAGCCCACCCGAAGGGGAGACCCAGTACTTC
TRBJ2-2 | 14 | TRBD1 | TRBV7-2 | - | CASGQGAGTGELFF | TGTGCCAGTGGACAGGGGGCTGGAACCGGGGAGCTGTTTTTT
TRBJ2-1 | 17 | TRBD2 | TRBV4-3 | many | CASSQDRGSGVVYEQFF | TGCGCCAGCAGCCAAGATCGAGGTAGCGGGGTGGTCTATGAGCAGTTCTTC
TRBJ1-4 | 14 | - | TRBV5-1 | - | CASSGGTLLEKLFF | TGCGCCAGCAGCGGCGGGACGCTACTTGAAAAACTGTTTTTT
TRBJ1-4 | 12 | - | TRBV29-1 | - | CSVYLVGEKLFF | TGCAGCGTTTATCTGGTGGGTGAAAAACTGTTTTTT
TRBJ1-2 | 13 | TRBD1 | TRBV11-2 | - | CASSSYRGHGYTF | TGTGCCAGCAGCTCATACAGGGGGCACGGCTACACCTTC
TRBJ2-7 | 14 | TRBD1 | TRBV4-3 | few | CASSQRDRPYEQYF | TGCGCCAGCAGCCAGAGGGACAGACCCTACGAGCAGTACTTC
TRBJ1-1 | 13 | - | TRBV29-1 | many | CSVARDMDTEAFF | TGCAGCGTTGCCCGGGATATGGACACTGAAGCTTTCTTT
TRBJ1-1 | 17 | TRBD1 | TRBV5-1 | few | CASSLTGQGGPNTEAFF | TGCGCCAGCAGCTTAACAGGACAGGGAGGGCCGAACACTGAAGCTTTCTTT
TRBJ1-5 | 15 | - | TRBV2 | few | CASSERSGRAQPQHF | TGTGCCAGCAGTGAAAGATCAGGGCGAGCTCAGCCCCAGCATTTT
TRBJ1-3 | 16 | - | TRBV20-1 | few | CSARDGGDNSGNTIYF | TGCAGTGCTAGAGATGGAGGGGACAACTCTGGAAACACCATATATTTT
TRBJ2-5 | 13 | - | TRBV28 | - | CASSSAVGETQYF | TGTGCCAGCAGTTCAGCTGTCGGAGAGACCCAGTACTTC
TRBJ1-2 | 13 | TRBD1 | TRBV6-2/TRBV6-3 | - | CASRIRQGEGYTF | TGTGCCAGCAGAATCCGACAGGGAGAAGGCTACACCTTC
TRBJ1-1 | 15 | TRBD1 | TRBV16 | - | CASSQLRGGTTEAFF | TGTGCCAGCAGCCAATTGAGAGGGGGCACCACTGAAGCTTTCTTT
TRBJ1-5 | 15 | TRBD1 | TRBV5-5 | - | CASSLGDRGNQPQHF | TGTGCCAGCAGCTTGGGCGACAGGGGGAATCAGCCCCAGCATTTT
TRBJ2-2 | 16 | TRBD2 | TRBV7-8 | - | CASSYVLSGGFRELFF | TGTGCCAGCAGCTACGTGTTAAGCGGGGGGTTCAGGGAGCTGTTTTTT
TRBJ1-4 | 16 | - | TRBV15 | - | CATSRDDEGPYEKLFF | TGTGCCACCAGCAGAGATGACGAGGGGCCTTATGAAAAACTGTTTTTT
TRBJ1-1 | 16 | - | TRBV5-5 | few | CASSVGPMIWGTEAFF | TGTGCCAGCAGCGTGGGACCTATGATCTGGGGCACTGAAGCTTTCTTT
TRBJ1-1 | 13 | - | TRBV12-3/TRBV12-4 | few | CASRVRDSNEAFF | TGTGCCAGCCGGGTGCGTGACAGCAATGAAGCTTTCTTT
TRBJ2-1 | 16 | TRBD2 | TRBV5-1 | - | CASSLAGRGGLGEQFF | TGCGCCAGCAGCTTGGCCGGGCGGGGGGGCCTGGGCGAGCAGTTCTTC
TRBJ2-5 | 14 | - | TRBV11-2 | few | CASSLRLGVETQYF | TGTGCCAGCAGCTTACGTCTAGGAGTGGAGACCCAGTACTTC
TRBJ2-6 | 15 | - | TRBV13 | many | CASSVGKVGANVLTF | TGTGCCAGCAGCGTAGGCAAAGTTGGGGCCAACGTCCTGACTTTC
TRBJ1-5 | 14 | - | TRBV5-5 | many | CASSFISGNQPQHF | TGTGCCAGCAGCTTTATAAGTGGCAATCAGCCCCAGCATTTT
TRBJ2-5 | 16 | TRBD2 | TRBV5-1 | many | CASSIGTSGAQETQYF | TGCGCCAGCAGCATAGGGACTAGCGGGGCACAAGAGACCCAGTACTTC
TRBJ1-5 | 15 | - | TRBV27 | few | CASSLHRDIPQPQHF | TGTGCCAGCAGTCTCCACCGGGACATCCCACAGCCCCAGCATTTT
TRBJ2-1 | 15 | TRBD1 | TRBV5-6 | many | CASSTRDRVYNEQFF | TGTGCCAGCAGTACCCGGGACAGGGTGTACAATGAGCAGTTCTTC
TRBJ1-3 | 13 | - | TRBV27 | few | CASGSFSGNTIYF | TGTGCCAGCGGTTCCTTCTCTGGAAACACCATATATTTT
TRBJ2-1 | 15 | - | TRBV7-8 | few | CASSLRGRVSNEQFF | TGTGCCAGCAGCTTAAGGGGGAGGGTGAGCAATGAGCAGTTCTTC
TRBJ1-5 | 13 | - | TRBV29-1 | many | CSVKEAPNQPQHF | TGCAGCGTAAAGGAGGCCCCCAATCAGCCCCAGCATTTT
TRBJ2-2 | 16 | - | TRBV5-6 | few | CASSLRTGRDTGELFF | TGTGCCAGCAGCCTTCGGACAGGGAGGGACACCGGGGAGCTGTTTTTT
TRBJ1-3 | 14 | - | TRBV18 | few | CASSPAISGNTIYF | TGTGCCAGCTCACCTGCAATCTCTGGAAACACCATATATTTT
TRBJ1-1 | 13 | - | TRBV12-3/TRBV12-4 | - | CASSFRGRTEAFF | TGTGCCAGCAGTTTCAGGGGAAGGACTGAAGCTTTCTTT
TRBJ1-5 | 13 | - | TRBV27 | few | CASSFRGEQPQHF | TGTGCCAGCAGTTTTAGGGGAGAACAGCCCCAGCATTTT
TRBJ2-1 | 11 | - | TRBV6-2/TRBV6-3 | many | CASSRTEEQFF | TGTGCCAGCAGCCGGACGGAGGAGCAGTTCTTC
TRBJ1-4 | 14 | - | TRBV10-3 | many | CAISEGQNNEKLFF | TGTGCCATCAGTGAGGGGCAGAATAATGAAAAACTGTTTTTT
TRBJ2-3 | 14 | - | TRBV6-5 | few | CASSYSSLLDTQYF | TGTGCCAGCAGTTACTCGTCCCTCCTGGATACGCAGTATTTT